Listed here are 7 T cell receptor beta chains from one sample, sequenced in a study of radiation and T cells in renal cell carcinoma. Time point of the sample: baseline pretreatment blood. Noted treatment: 15 Gy SBRT to primary tumor, nephrectomy 4 weeks later. Sequencing was performed with immunoSEQ multiplex PCR; in TCRdb, only in-frame clones are kept and a portion is missing. The sample carries about 49,000 clones, approximately 83% recorded once. The sequencing used blood, collected from a patient whose treatment included radiotherapy and nephrectomy. The receptors derive from a woman aged 70-85 years with renal cell carcinoma.

This clone was detected only once. This chain links TRBV27 with TRBJ2-2; tentatively, D is TRBD1 or TRBD2 (5 bases each). From germline, CDR1 is MNHEY and CDR2 SMNVEV (reference sequence). CDR3 length equals 13 residues. V lost 1 base and J 5 bases, leaving 5 bases between the germline ends. The CDR3 protein is CASSLWGTGELFF. Written as DNA, the CDR3 is TGTGCCAGCAGTTTATGGGGGACCGGGGAGCTGTTTTTT.

The chain employs TRBV9 and TRBJ1-2, with D possibly being TRBD1 (6 bases). Trimming took off 3 bases at V and 2 bases at J, with 8 bases between the two ends. Germline values: CDR1 SGDLS, CDR2 YYNGEE. This CDR3 has 13 residues. The CDR3 DNA follows: TGTGCCAGCAGCGCCCAGGGGAACTATGGCTACACCTTC. This gives the protein CASSAQGNYGYTF. Supplemented by reference TRBV9 and TRBJ1-2, the full variable domain reads DSGVTQTPKHLITATGQRVTLRCSPRSGDLSVYWYQQSLDQGLQFLIQYYNGEERAKGNILERFSAQQFPDLHSELNLSSLELGDSALYFCASSAQGNYGYTFGSGTRLTVV.

This clone was recorded only once. The chain uses TRBV13 and TRBJ1-3; 7 bases align to TRBD1. Per germline, CDR1 PRHDT and CDR2 FYEKMQ (reference sequence). V dropped 5 bases and J dropped 2; count of bases not matched to a gene: 3. The CDR3 sequence is 14 residues long. CDR3 coding DNA: TGTGCCAGCAGCCACAGGGGAGCTGGAAACACCATATATTTT. Translated, it gives CASSHRGAGNTIYF.

V and J are TRBV5-1 and TRBJ1-1; 10 bases are shared with TRBD1. V trimming: 5 bases; J trimming: 3 bases; junction bases outside the gene matches: 10. The CDR3 extends over 16 amino acids. The V gene's germline CDR1 is SGHRS and CDR2 YFSETQ. CDR3 in amino acids: CASRKTGGYLDTEAFF. For the CDR3, the DNA is TGCGCCAGCAGAAAGACAGGGGGCTATTTGGACACTGAAGCTTTCTTT.

The chain's CDR3 is CASSTGRLYNEQFF. CDR3 DNA: TGTGCCAGCAGTACGGGACGTCTCTACAATGAGCAGTTCTTC. The chain joins TRBV27 to TRBJ2-1; either TRBD1 or TRBD2 may fit D (5 bases each). V was clipped by 5 bases and J by 3 bases, with 11 bases between them. Germline V gene sequence: CDR1 MNHEY, CDR2 SMNVEV (reference sequence). This CDR3 is built from 14 residues.

The chain couples TRBV5-5 to TRBJ1-4; 10 nucleotides align to TRBD1. V lost 4 bases, J lost 8 bases, and 8 bases stayed unmatched. The length of the CDR3 is 15 residues. Germline V gives CDR1 SGHKS, CDR2 YYEKEE (reference sequence). CDR3 coding DNA: TGTGCCAGCAGCCCTCCGGGACAGGGGCGAGAAAAACTGTTTTTT. This gives the protein CASSPPGQGREKLFF.

The chain recombines TRBV10-1 with TRBJ2-4; D perhaps matches TRBD2 (6 bases). CDR3 size: 14 residues. Between the trimmed V and J ends, which lost 2 bases and 2 bases, there was a span of 7 bases. Germline-derived CDR1 and CDR2 are WNHNN and SYGVQD (reference sequence). The CDR3 nucleotides are TGCGCCAGCAGTGAGGGGGGGTCCAAAAACATTCAGTACTTC. Its translation is CASSEGGSKNIQYF.